This TCR beta chain was sequenced for a study of blood T cell repertoires in COVID-19. About the study: Acute and convalescent COVID-19 specimens originated in the United States, Italy and Spain. T cells, B-cell-depleted T cells, or PBMCs provided the cDNA or gDNA that served as material.

This clone was picked up one time. Original analysis: Reference gene primer amplification yielded estimated nucleated cell counts. Measured with immunoSEQ multiplex PCR; TCRdb has only the in-frame clones, and not every one. That table gives V, J and clone size, and the DNA gave D and trimming. The sample holds more than 200,000 clones; under 85% are singletons and the top ten take 3% to 4%. CDR3 length: 17 amino acids. The germline gives CDR1 MNHNS, CDR2 SASEGT. The V and J ends lost 1 base and 0 bases respectively, with 10 bases between them. The receptor's source is a woman in her thirties or forties with active or convalescent COVID-19. The chain links TRBV6-1 to TRBJ2-6; D is undetermined. Sequencing was carried out using peripheral blood. The CDR3 loop is CASSEVVPPSGANVLTF. The CDR3 DNA reads TGTGCCAGCAGTGAAGTAGTCCCCCCCTCTGGGGCCAACGTCCTGACTTTC.